Detailed here is one T cell receptor (beta chain). Trimming removed 4 bases at V and 0 bases at J, with 13 bases between. The germline V gene encodes CDR1 SGHNT and CDR2 YYREEE (reference sequence). The length of the CDR3 is 15 residues. Brentuximab vedotin exposure varied, and every patient relapsed after autologous stem cell transplantation. The data derive from a study of PD-1 blockade in classical Hodgkin lymphoma. Sequencing was performed with immunoSEQ multiplex PCR; in TCRdb, only in-frame clones are kept and a portion is missing. Of about 22,000 clones listed, around 80% were seen once; the top ten hold about a sixth.

This sequence joins TRBV5-4 and TRBJ1-1, with D uncertain. This TCR came from a human donor with classical Hodgkin lymphoma. Sequenced material: peripheral blood mononuclear cells (PBMCs), taken before the second cycle of nivolumab. Written as DNA, the CDR3 is TGTGCCAGCAGCACCTCTGTGGGGATGAACACTGAAGCTTTCTTT. Encoded protein: CASSTSVGMNTEAFF.